This T cell receptor (beta chain) emerged from a study of blood T cell repertoires in COVID-19 (TCRdb year 2020). General notes on the study: The collaborator samples originated in the United States, Italy and Spain and spanned the acute and convalescent phases of COVID-19. Sample metadata almost always included a de-identified subject ID, COVID-19 status, age in years and sex. The material from the prospective study consisted of cDNA or gDNA derived from T cells, B-cell-depleted T cells, or PBMCs. The dataset comprised deeply sampled blood TCRbeta repertoires from subjects exposed to, actively infected with, or recovered from COVID-19. Samples were obtained from the ongoing ImmuneRACE study (first 160 participants) and from 1,254 subjects provided by 6 global collaborators. The repertoires were made available in a free public database intended to serve as a resource for research on the immune response to SARS-CoV-2. Where available, HLA class I and class II types were taken from metadata supplied by the sample provider and were not determined by assay-based typing.

A word on this clone: Its target antigen remains unknown. No base quality values were provided; no much bigger clone lies one nucleotide off.

Results and caveats for the whole study, not just this receptor: Clinical and demographic metadata were provided uncurated, with the amount varying by source and participant.

For CDR1 and CDR2, the germline V gene lists SGDLS and YYNGEE. V is cut back by 0 bases and J by 3 bases, with 10 bases in the junction unmatched. From cysteine to phenylalanine, the CDR3 is 18 amino acids long. CDR3 DNA is the only sequence kept; it has 54 bases, read in frame from the first base. The immunoSEQ Assay, a bias-controlled multiplex PCR, was used to amplify TCRbeta CDR3 regions from genomic DNA. The source study handled its data this way. The number of nucleated cells in each sample was estimated by amplification of reference gene primers within the assay. To quantify the absolute abundance of each unique TCRbeta CDR3 rearrangement, sequence reads were collapsed and filtered. For each sample, productive Simpson clonality was calculated by taking the square root of Simpson's diversity index across productive rearrangements. In its TCRdb copy, this immuneACCESS table keeps in-frame sequences only and misses some clones. Where compared with another copy, unresolved V genes explain less than half of these, and the others have no known cause. The V and J calls and clone size come from that table; D and trimming were worked out from the DNA. Recorded for this sample are some 400,000 clones; 80% to 95% of them occurred a single time. Clones ranked in the top ten supply more than 0.85% of the sample.

Participants in the prospective study were aged roughly 18 to 89 years, lived in approximately 26 United States geographic areas, and enrolled through a virtual design. Cohort assignment in the prospective study relied on participant-reported clinical history from a screening survey and a study questionnaire. Exposed participants were defined as having been in contact with someone with a PCR-confirmed or clinician-diagnosed COVID-19 case within 2 weeks of study entry. In the prospective study, whole blood, serum and a nasopharyngeal or oropharyngeal swab were collected from each participant by mobile phlebotomists. Over an approximately 2-month period, participants in the prospective study had the option of providing additional blood draws and questionnaires. Before DNA extraction, blood samples from the prospective study were shipped at room temperature or frozen.

This chain is built from TRBV9 and TRBJ2-7; TRBD1 agrees with 12 junctional bases. The TCR was taken from a middle-aged woman who had been exposed to COVID-19. The sequenced material came from PBMCs or T cells enriched from blood (not recorded which). The CDR3 protein is CASSVGLGTGGIFYEQYF. The sequenced DNA: TGTGCCAGCAGCGTAGGACTCGGGACAGGGGGCATATTCTACGAGCAGTACTTC.